Listed below are T cell receptor beta chains from one sample, sequenced in a study of blood T cell repertoires in COVID-19. Profiling relied on immunoSEQ multiplex PCR, and the TCRdb table lists in-frame clones only, not all of them. The sample has fewer than 130,000 clones, 70% to 80% seen once; the top ten hold about 7.1%. The specimen was peripheral blood. These receptors originate from an older woman with acute or convalescent COVID-19. CDR3s include the opening cysteine and the closing phenylalanine or tryptophan. The D gene is left open where the match is weak. Clone size, where shown, is once, few, many, or a class for clones that have expanded.

D gene,J gene,V gene,clone size,CDR3 DNA,CDR3 protein
TRBD1,TRBJ1-4,TRBV19,NA,TGTGCCAGTAGTAACCCCCCCGGGACAGGGTACGAAAAACTGTTTTTT,CASSNPPGTGYEKLFF
NA,TRBJ2-5,TRBV21-1,NA,TGTGCCAGCAGCAAAGAGGGGGAAGAGACCCAGTACTTC,CASSKEGEETQYF
TRBD1,TRBJ1-3,TRBV6-5,few,TGTGCCAGTCGGGCGACAGGGTCAGGAAACACCATATATTTT,CASRATGSGNTIYF
NA,TRBJ1-1,TRBV11-3,NA,TGTGCCAGCAGCTTAGGTCCCTTGAACACTGAAGCTTTCTTT,CASSLGPLNTEAFF
TRBD1,TRBJ2-7,TRBV6-1,NA,TGTGCCAGCAGTGAACGGTGGACAGGGGGGTACTTC,CASSERWTGGYF
NA,TRBJ1-1,TRBV5-1,few,TGCGCCAGCAGCAAGAATGAACTTGAAGCTTTCTTT,CASSKNELEAFF
NA,TRBJ2-2,TRBV7-2,NA,TGTGCCAGCAGCTTAATGGACAGGAACACCGGGGAGCTGTTTTTT,CASSLMDRNTGELFF
NA,TRBJ1-2,TRBV5-6,NA,TGTGCCAGCAGCCGAAAGGGGAGGGTTGACTATGGCTACACCTTC,CASSRKGRVDYGYTF
NA,TRBJ1-5,TRBV3-1/TRBV3-2,NA,TGTGCCAGCAGCCAAGGGGCGGGGGGGGACTCCAATCAGCCCCAGCATTTT,CASSQGAGGDSNQPQHF
TRBD1,TRBJ1-1,TRBV29-1,NA,TGCAGCGTCCGGCTTAAGACAGGGCCAGCTTTCTTT,CSVRLKTGPAFF
NA,TRBJ1-1,TRBV10-3,NA,TGTGCCATCACCCCCCAGATGAACACTGAAGCTTTCTTT,CAITPQMNTEAFF
NA,TRBJ2-2,TRBV29-1,NA,TGCAGCGTTGAAAGGAAGGGGGGGAGGACCGGGGAGCTGTTTTTT,CSVERKGGRTGELFF
NA,TRBJ2-6,TRBV28,NA,TGTGCCAGCTTGACAACTTCTGGGGCCAACGTCCTGACTTTC,CASLTTSGANVLTF
TRBD1,TRBJ2-7,TRBV11-2,NA,TGTGCCAGCAGCTTAGTATCGTCAGGGGGCCCCTACGAGCAGTACTTC,CASSLVSSGGPYEQYF
TRBD1,TRBJ1-1,TRBV12-3/TRBV12-4,once,TGTGCCAGCAGGTGGGGACAGGAAGCTTTCTTT,CASRWGQEAFF
NA,TRBJ1-1,TRBV5-1,NA,TGCGCCAGCAGCTTGGATAACAGTCTGAACACTGAAGCTTTCTTT,CASSLDNSLNTEAFF
TRBD1,TRBJ1-2,TRBV6-5,NA,TGTGCCAGCAGTCCCGGACAGGCTAACTATGGCTACACCTTC,CASSPGQANYGYTF
NA,TRBJ2-5,TRBV5-6,NA,TGTGCCAGCAGCCCCGAGCCCCGGGAGACCCAGTACTTC,CASSPEPRETQYF
NA,TRBJ2-7,TRBV7-2,NA,TGTGCCAGCAGCACCAGACAACACTACGAGCAGTACTTC,CASSTRQHYEQYF
NA,TRBJ1-6,TRBV7-2,NA,TGTGCCAGCAGCGAGACACCGTCTATTTCACCCCTCCACTTT,CASSETPSISPLHF
NA,TRBJ1-2,TRBV3-1/TRBV3-2,NA,TGTGCCAGCAGCCAAGAGGGCAGGGCCCATGGCTACACCTTC,CASSQEGRAHGYTF
NA,TRBJ1-4,TRBV10-3,few,TGTGCCATCAGAGGGGGGGCGCGTTTAACAGGTGAAAAACTGTTTTTT,CAIRGGARLTGEKLFF
TRBD1,TRBJ1-2,TRBV5-1,NA,TGCGCCAGCAGCTGGGGTAGGGGACAGCTGACTAACTATGGCTACACCTTC,CASSWGRGQLTNYGYTF
NA,TRBJ2-2,TRBV6-2/TRBV6-3,NA,TGTGCCAGCAGTTCTAGCGCTAACGGGGAGCTGTTTTTT,CASSSSANGELFF
NA,TRBJ1-3,TRBV9,NA,TGTGCCAGCAGCGCCCAGGGTTTCGCCGGTGACACCATATATTTT,CASSAQGFAGDTIYF
NA,TRBJ2-7,TRBV19,once,TGTGCCAGTACCGGCGGGACAGACGCCTACGAGCAGTACTTC,CASTGGTDAYEQYF